Included here is one T cell receptor (beta chain) sequence, with context. Method: immunoSEQ multiplex PCR; TCRdb's copy keeps in-frame clones and lacks some. Of approximately 70,000 clones listed, just over 85% are singletons. The trim removed 5 bases at V and 6 bases at J, leaving 8 bases unmatched. Germline V gene lookup returns CDR1 SEHNR and CDR2 FQNEAQ (reference sequence). The CDR3 totals 14 residues. This entry comes from a study of blood T cell repertoires in COVID-19. Turning to the study itself: Acute and convalescent COVID-19 samples came from the United States, Italy and Spain.

The origin of this receptor is a man in his sixties or seventies with active or convalescent COVID-19. V gene TRBV7-9 combines with J gene TRBJ2-3, with 7 bases matching TRBD2. Sequencing was carried out using peripheral blood. The CDR3 region is CASSPRGGSDTQYF. The DNA of the CDR3 is TGTGCCAGCAGCCCTCGCGGCGGGAGTGATACGCAGTATTTT.